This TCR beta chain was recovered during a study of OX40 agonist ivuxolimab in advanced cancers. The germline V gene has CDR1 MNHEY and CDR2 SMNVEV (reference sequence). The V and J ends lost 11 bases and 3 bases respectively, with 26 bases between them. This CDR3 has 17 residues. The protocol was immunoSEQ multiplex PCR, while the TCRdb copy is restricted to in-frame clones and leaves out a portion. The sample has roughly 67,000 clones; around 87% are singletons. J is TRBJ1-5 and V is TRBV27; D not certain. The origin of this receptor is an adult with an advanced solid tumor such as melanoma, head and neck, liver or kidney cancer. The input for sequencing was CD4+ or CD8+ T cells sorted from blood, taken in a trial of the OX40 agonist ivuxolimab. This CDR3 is CARHLFDRPRDNQPQHF. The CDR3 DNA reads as TGTGCCCGCCATCTCTTCGATAGGCCAAGGGACAATCAGCCCCAGCATTTT.